These 14 T cell receptor beta chains originate from one sample sequenced in a study of beta chain features in type 1 diabetes. Study conclusions and caveats: For Type 1 diabetes patients, all four CD4+ subsets carried TCRB CDR3s that were moderately but significantly shorter.

No antigen has been assigned to these receptors. Every isolated RNA sample was fully reverse transcribed, so sequencing captured expressed TCRB transcripts. The method was immunoSEQ multiplex PCR; TCRdb's version includes in-frame clones alone and lacks a portion of them. The data show about 650,000 clones, 9.5% to 15% seen once. Sequencing input: naive CD4+ T cells from blood. These receptors all come from a man aged 30 to 45 with type 1 diabetes.

In this sample, this clone turned up once. V gene TRBV9 combines with J gene TRBJ1-1, with D possibly being TRBD1 (6 bases). Germline CDR1 reads SGDLS; CDR2 reads YYNGEE. Trimming cost V 3 bases and J 6 bases, with 18 bases left between them. The CDR3 length is 15 residues. In DNA, the CDR3 is TGTGCCAGCAGCGCATTAGAGGGGGTAGGGGCTGAAGCTTTCTTT. This gives the protein CASSALEGVGAEAFF.

The chain is built from TRBV2 and TRBJ1-2, with 8 nucleotides matching TRBD1. J was trimmed by 0 bases and V by 1 base; bases with no gene match: 1. Germline-derived CDR1 and CDR2 are SNHLY and FYNNEI. The CDR3 totals 15 residues. CDR3 nucleotide sequence: TGTGCCAGCAGTGAAGTGGGACAGGCTAACTATGGCTACACCTTC. Translating gives CASSEVGQANYGYTF.

The rearrangement uses TRBV4-2 and TRBJ1-4, with 8 bases that match TRBD1. The V gene end was trimmed by 2 bases and the J gene end by 5 bases; junction bases not matched to a gene: 7. The CDR3 runs to 16 residues. Germline CDR1 and CDR2: LGHNA and YNFKEQ. The CDR3 is CASSQTPTGVNEKLFF. The CDR3 DNA sequence: TGTGCCAGCAGCCAAACCCCGACAGGGGTAAATGAAAAACTGTTTTTT.

The chain is built from TRBV2 and TRBJ2-1, with 9 positions matching TRBD2. Unmatched junction bases numbered 12, after V lost 8 bases and J lost 4 bases. The CDR3 contains 16 residues. CDR1 and CDR2 from the germline V gene are SNHLY and FYNNEI. The DNA for the CDR3 is TGTGCCAGCGCCCACAACTTAGCGGGAGCTTACAATGAGCAGTTCTTC. It translates to CASAHNLAGAYNEQFF.

This clone occurred a few times. The rearrangement links TRBV19 to TRBJ1-5; a weak D match, TRBD1 (5 bases). The CDR3 contains 14 residues. Per the germline V gene, CDR1 is LNHDA and CDR2 is SQIVND (reference sequence). V was pared by 3 bases and J by 2 bases, with 8 bases between. CDR3 sequence (DNA): TGTGCCAGTAGTATCTCCAGGGGCAATCAGCCCCAGCATTTT. It codes for CASSISRGNQPQHF.

V and J are TRBV5-4 and TRBJ2-4, with D unclear. This CDR3 contains 17 residues. The V end lost 0 bases, the J end lost 0 bases, and 13 bases lay between the germline ends. Germline CDR1 is SGHNT and CDR2 is YYREEE (reference sequence). CDR3: CASSLARGGEAKNIQYF. As DNA, the CDR3 is TGTGCCAGCAGCTTGGCTCGCGGCGGAGAAGCCAAAAACATTCAGTACTTC. Full variable domain (outside the CDR3, taken from reference TRBV5-4 and TRBJ2-4): ETGVTQSPTHLIKTRGQQVTLRCSSQSGHNTVSWYQQALGQGPQFIFQYYREEENGRGNFPPRFSGLQFPNYSSELNVNALELDDSALYLCASSLARGGEAKNIQYFGAGTRLSVL.

This clone was seen only a few times. The chain carries TRBV6-5 and TRBJ2-6; D is unclear. Germline values: CDR1 MNHEY, CDR2 SVGAGI. Trimming took 3 bases from V and 3 from J, leaving 12 bases between them. The CDR3 is 16 residues long. Here the CDR3 reads CASSYQAFDGANVLTF. The CDR3 DNA reads TGTGCCAGCAGTTATCAGGCCTTCGATGGGGCCAACGTCCTGACTTTC.

In this sample, this clone turned up a few times. The genes are TRBV5-1 and TRBJ2-5; possible D gene TRBD2, 5 bases. This CDR3 is built from 14 residues. V lost 4 bases and J lost 4, with 14 bases in between. Germline assignment: CDR1 SGHRS and CDR2 YFSETQ. CDR3 region: CASSLDSLGETQYF. The DNA of the CDR3 is TGCGCCAGCAGCCTGGACTCCCTAGGAGAGACCCAGTACTTC.

The J gene is TRBJ2-3, the V gene TRBV7-2, with D possibly TRBD1 on 6 matching bases. CDR3 length: 15 amino acids. Germline V lookup: CDR1 SGHTA, CDR2 FQGNSA. The germline V and J ends were trimmed by 5 bases and 3 bases, with 15 bases remaining between them. Here the CDR3 DNA reads TGTGCCAGCAGCCGAGGGGGTTTTGGAACAGATACGCAGTATTTT. Translated, it gives CASSRGGFGTDTQYF.

This clone was observed a few times. V gene TRBV18 combines with J gene TRBJ2-3; TRBD1 might be the D (6 bases). The CDR3 totals 14 residues. The ends were cut back, 2 bases at V and 2 bases at J, with 8 bases in the middle. Germline V gene sequence: CDR1 KGHSH, CDR2 LQKENI. The CDR3 bases are TGTGCCAGCTCACCAGAGGGGGTCACAGATACGCAGTATTTT. Amino acids: CASSPEGVTDTQYF.

The genes are TRBV2 and TRBJ2-2; 7 bases match TRBD1. Trimming removed 8 bases from V and 0 bases from J; junction bases left unmatched: 3. The germline gives CDR1 SNHLY, CDR2 FYNNEI. This CDR3 is built from 14 residues. The CDR3 protein is CASLGTANTGELFF. CDR3 bases: TGTGCCAGCCTAGGGACAGCGAACACCGGGGAGCTGTTTTTT.

The chain links TRBV9 to TRBJ2-2; D gene ambiguous. The CDR3 runs 14 residues. Per the germline V gene, CDR1 is SGDLS and CDR2 is YYNGEE. V lost 0 bases to trimming and J lost 5 bases, with 8 bases between them. CDR3 in DNA: TGTGCCAGCAGCGTAGCCGCTGGAACCGGGGAGCTGTTTTTT. Translation gives CASSVAAGTGELFF.

This clone was detected only a few times. DNA of the CDR3: TGCGCCAGCAGTACAGACAGGGGGGGAGCTTTCTTT. It translates to CASSTDRGGAFF. The J gene is TRBJ1-1, the V gene TRBV23-1; 9 positions match TRBD1. TRBV23-1 is sorted into the ORF group, with uncertain function. The CDR3 runs to 12 residues. V shed 5 bases, J shed 10 bases, and the junction held 5 bases outside the gene matches.

This clone was recorded a few times. The gene calls are TRBV7-3 and TRBJ2-2, with 8 bases matching TRBD1. The CDR3 consists of 16 residues. The V and J ends lost 6 bases and 6 bases, in that order; junction bases with no gene match: 12. Germline V lookup: CDR1 SGHTA, CDR2 FQGTGA. The CDR3: CASRTDRTGPPGELFF. The DNA for the CDR3 is TGTGCCAGCAGGACAGACCGGACAGGGCCCCCCGGGGAGCTGTTTTTT.